This T cell receptor beta chain was found in a study of T cell repertoires in cytomegalovirus infection. Study at large: Public TCR beta signatures were indicative of both CMV infection and a matching HLA type. Regarding the study as a whole: The response measured ex vivo was dominated by TCR beta clonotypes (HLA-C-restricted and CMV-specific).

The table lists this clonotype with a few counts. Its antigen is not known. The CDR3 contains 18 residues. The V gene end was trimmed by 3 bases and the J gene end by 2 bases; junction bases not matched to a gene: 9. Germline-derived CDR1 and CDR2 are SGHVS and FNYEAQ. TCRdb analysed the reads with MiXCR anew, one entry per CDR3 protein. The table has about 900,000 distinct CDR3 sequences, less than 35% seen once. This TCR came from a human donor in good health (CMV status not recorded). Some clones in this sample may be carry-over from other donors' samples. The chain joins TRBV7-6 to TRBJ2-6; 8 nucleotides agree with TRBD1. This sample comprised cultured CD8+ T cells from PBMCs, obtained from culture after CMV antigen stimulation. This CDR3 is CASSLVQGANPGANVLTF. The DNA for the CDR3 is TGTGCCAGCAGCTTGGTGCAGGGGGCTAATCCTGGGGCCAACGTCCTGACTTTC.